The clone carrying this T cell receptor (beta chain) was seen a few times. Antigen unknown. These data belong to a study of blood T cells in healthy people across ages. Overall study results and limits: CMV infection status of these donors was not known.

Then a second PCR, running about 6 to 11 cycles, was carried out with a sample-barcoded 5' primer and a J-beta primer mix. TCRdb independently ran MiXCR on the 5' RACE reads; one entry per CDR3 protein. The table lists about a million distinct CDR3 sequences, roughly two fifths of them singletons, with roughly 13% in the top ten. Trimming took off 6 bases at V and 3 bases at J, with 18 bases between the two ends. The CDR3 loop spans 14 amino acids. The germline V gene encodes CDR1 DFQATT and CDR2 SNEGSKA (reference sequence). Sequences were obtained from blood. J is TRBJ2-7 and V is TRBV20-1, with D possibly being TRBD1 (6 bases). The clonotype comes from a man aged 18 to 35 in good health. The CDR3 DNA reads as TGCAGTGCCTCCAGGGGATTGGCATACTACGAGCAGTACTTC. Amino acid sequence: CSASRGLAYYEQYF.